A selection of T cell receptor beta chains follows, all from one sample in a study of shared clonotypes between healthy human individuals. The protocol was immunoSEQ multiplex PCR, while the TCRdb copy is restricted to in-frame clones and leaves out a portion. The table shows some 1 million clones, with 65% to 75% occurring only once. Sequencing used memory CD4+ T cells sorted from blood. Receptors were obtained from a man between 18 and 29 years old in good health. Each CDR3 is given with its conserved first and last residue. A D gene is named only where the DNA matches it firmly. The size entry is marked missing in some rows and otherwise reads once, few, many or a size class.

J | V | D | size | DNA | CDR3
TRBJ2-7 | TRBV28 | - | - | TGTGCCAGCAGATGGGGGACGAACTACGAGCAGTACTTC | CASRWGTNYEQYF
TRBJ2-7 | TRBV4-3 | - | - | TGCGCCAGCAGCCAAGATCGCTACTACGAGCAGTACTTC | CASSQDRYYEQYF
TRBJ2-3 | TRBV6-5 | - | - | TGTGCCAGCAGTTACTCGCAAGTTACAGATACGCAGTATTTT | CASSYSQVTDTQYF
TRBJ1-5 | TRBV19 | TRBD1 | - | TGTGCCAGTAGTACTGGGACAGGGGATCAGCCCCAGCATTTT | CASSTGTGDQPQHF
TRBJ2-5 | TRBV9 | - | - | TGTGCCAGCAGCGTGGGGGGGCAGAAAGAGACCCAGTACTTC | CASSVGGQKETQYF
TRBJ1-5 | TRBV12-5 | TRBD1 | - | TGTGCTAGTGGTGTGGGACAGGGGAATCAGCCCCAGCATTTT | CASGVGQGNQPQHF
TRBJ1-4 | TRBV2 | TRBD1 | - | TGTGCCAGCAGTGATAACAGGGGGATTAATGAAAAACTGTTTTTT | CASSDNRGINEKLFF
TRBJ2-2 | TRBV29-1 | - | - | TGCAGCACCTCCAACTTGATCGGGGAGCTGTTTTTT | CSTSNLIGELFF
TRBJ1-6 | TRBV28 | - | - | TGTGCCAGCAGCGACCCGACACTTCGTAATTCACCCCTCCACTTT | CASSDPTLRNSPLHF
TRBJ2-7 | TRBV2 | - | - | TGTGCCAGCAAGGGTTATCTCGAGCAGTACTTC | CASKGYLEQYF
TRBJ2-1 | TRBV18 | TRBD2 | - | TGTGCCAGCTCACCCGGGACTAGCGATTTTGGTGAGCAGTTCTTC | CASSPGTSDFGEQFF
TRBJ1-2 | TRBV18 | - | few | TGTGCCAGCTCACCACGCGGGGGTGAGGGCTACACCTTC | CASSPRGGEGYTF
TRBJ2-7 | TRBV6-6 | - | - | TGTGCCAGCAGTTACTCGAGCAGGGCCTACGAGCAGTACTTC | CASSYSSRAYEQYF
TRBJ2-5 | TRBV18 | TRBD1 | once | TGTGCCAGCTCACCCTCTACAGGGGGTCGAGAGACCCAGTACTTC | CASSPSTGGRETQYF
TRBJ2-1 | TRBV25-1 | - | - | TGTGCCAGCAGAGGACGACGGGAGACTTACAATGGGCAGTTCTTC | CASRGRRETYNGQFF
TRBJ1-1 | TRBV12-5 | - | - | TGTGCTAGTGGTTCGGGACGGACGGAATTTGAAGCTTTCTTT | CASGSGRTEFEAFF
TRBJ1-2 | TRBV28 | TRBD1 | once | TGTGCCAGCAGTTTTGGTCCGACAGGGCTTGGCTACACCTTC | CASSFGPTGLGYTF
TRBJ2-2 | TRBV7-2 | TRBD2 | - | TGTGCCAGCAGCACGGGACTAGGCCCCGGGGAGCTGTTTTTT | CASSTGLGPGELFF
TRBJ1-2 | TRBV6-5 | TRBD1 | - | TGTGCCAGCAGGTTACCCGGACAGGCCAGCTACACCTTC | CASRLPGQASYTF
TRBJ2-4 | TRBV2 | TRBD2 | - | TGTGCCAGCGGGACTAGCGAAAACATTCAGTACTTC | CASGTSENIQYF
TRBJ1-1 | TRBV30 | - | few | TGTGCCTGGACACCGGGGGGATACACTGAAGCTTTCTTT | CAWTPGGYTEAFF
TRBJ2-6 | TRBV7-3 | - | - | TGTGCCAGCAGCTTAGGCGCTATGAACTCTGGGGCCAACGTCCTGACTTTC | CASSLGAMNSGANVLTF
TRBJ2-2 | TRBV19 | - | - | TGTGCCAGTAGTATAGGGTGGAACGCCGGGGAGCTGTTTTTT | CASSIGWNAGELFF
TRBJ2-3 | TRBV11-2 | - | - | TGTGCCAGCAGCTACACAGGGATGGGTGCAGATACGCAGTATTTT | CASSYTGMGADTQYF
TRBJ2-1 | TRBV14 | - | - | TGTGCCAGCAGCCACGGGCCTAGCAATGAGCAGTTCTTC | CASSHGPSNEQFF
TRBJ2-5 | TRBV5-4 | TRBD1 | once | TGTGCCAGCAGCTCCGGGACAGATCAAGAGACCCAGTACTTC | CASSSGTDQETQYF
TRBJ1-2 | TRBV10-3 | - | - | TGTGCCATCAGTGAGTCGCGGATACCGGATAGGGACTACACCTTC | CAISESRIPDRDYTF
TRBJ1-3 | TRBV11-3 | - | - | TGTGCCAGCAGCTTAGACACGAGTGGAAACACCATATATTTT | CASSLDTSGNTIYF
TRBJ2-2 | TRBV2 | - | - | TGTGCCAGCAGTGTCCAAACCACCCGGGAGCTGTTTTTT | CASSVQTTRELFF
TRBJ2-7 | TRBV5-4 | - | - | TGTGCCAGCAGCTTCAGGACCTCCCCGGGGCAGTACTTC | CASSFRTSPGQYF
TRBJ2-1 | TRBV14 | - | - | TGTGCCAGCAGCCAGCGACAGAGTTACAATGAGCAGTTCTTC | CASSQRQSYNEQFF
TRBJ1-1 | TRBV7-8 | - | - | TGTGCCAGCAGCTTAAGACAGCTCACTGAAGCTTTCTTT | CASSLRQLTEAFF
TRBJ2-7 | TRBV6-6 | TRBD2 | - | TGTGCCAGCAGCGCCGAGGGCCCCGGCGGGAGAACCGAGCAGTACTTC | CASSAEGPGGRTEQYF
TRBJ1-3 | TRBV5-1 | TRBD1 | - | TGCGCCAGCAGCTTGGCGGACAGGTCGACTGGAAACACCATATATTTT | CASSLADRSTGNTIYF
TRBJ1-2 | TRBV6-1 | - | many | TGTGCCAGCACGTGGGTAGACTATGGCTACACCTTC | CASTWVDYGYTF
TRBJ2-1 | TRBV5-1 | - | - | TGCGCCAGCGGGGGCACCGGATTCTCCTCCTACAATGAGCAGTTCTTC | CASGGTGFSSYNEQFF
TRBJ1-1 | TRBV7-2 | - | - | TGTGCCAGCAGCTTAGGCTCAAACACTGAAGCTTTCTTT | CASSLGSNTEAFF
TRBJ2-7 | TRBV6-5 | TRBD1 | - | TGTGCCAGCAGTTACTACAGGGACAGCGAGCAGTACTTC | CASSYYRDSEQYF
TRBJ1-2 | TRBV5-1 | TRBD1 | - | TGCGCCAGCAGCAGTCAGGGGGGGAACTATGGCTACACCTTC | CASSSQGGNYGYTF
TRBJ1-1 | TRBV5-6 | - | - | TGTGCCAGCAGCCAGGGACCTAACACTGAAGCTTTCTTT | CASSQGPNTEAFF
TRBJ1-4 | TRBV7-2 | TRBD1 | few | TGTGCCAGCAGCTCGGGACAGATAAATGAAAAACTGTTTTTT | CASSSGQINEKLFF
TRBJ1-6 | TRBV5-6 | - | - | TGTGCCAGCAGCTTCCGGGGGAGCTCCTATAATTCACCCCTCCACTTT | CASSFRGSSYNSPLHF
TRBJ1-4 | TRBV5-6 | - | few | TGTGCCAGCAGCGTGGCCGGGACACCAATTTTATTTTTT | CASSVAGTPILFF
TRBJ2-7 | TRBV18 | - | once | TGTGCCAGCTCACCATCCTACCAAGGGGGGAGCGACGAGCAGTACTTC | CASSPSYQGGSDEQYF
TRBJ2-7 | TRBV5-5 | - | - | TGTGCCAGCACCCTAGGCGGCAGTGTCTACTACGAGCAGTACTTC | CASTLGGSVYYEQYF
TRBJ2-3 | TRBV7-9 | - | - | TGTGCCAGCAGCTCGTACCCCCAAGATACGCAGTATTTT | CASSSYPQDTQYF
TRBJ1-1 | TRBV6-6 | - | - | TGTGCCAGCATTGCAGGGGATAACACTGAAGCTTTCTTT | CASIAGDNTEAFF
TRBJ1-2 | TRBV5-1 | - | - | TGCGCCAGCAGCCCATCTGGGCGGAGGGTAGACTATGGCTACACCTTC | CASSPSGRRVDYGYTF
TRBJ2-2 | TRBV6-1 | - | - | TGTGCCAGCACAAAGACACAAAACACCGGGGAGCTGTTTTTT | CASTKTQNTGELFF
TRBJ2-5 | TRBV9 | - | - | TGTGCCAGCAGCGTAAGGCTCCGTGAGACCCAGTACTTC | CASSVRLRETQYF
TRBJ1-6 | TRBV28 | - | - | TGTGCCACCCAGGGTCTCTTTGTTTATTCACCCCTCCACTTT | CATQGLFVYSPLHF
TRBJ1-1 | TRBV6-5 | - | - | TGTGCCAGCAGTTACTCGCGGGTCTTGAACACTGAAGCTTTCTTT | CASSYSRVLNTEAFF
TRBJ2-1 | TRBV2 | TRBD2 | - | TGTGCCAGCAGCACAGCCGGACTAGCGTATGAGCAGTTCTTC | CASSTAGLAYEQFF
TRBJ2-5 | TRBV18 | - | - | TGTGCCAGCTCACCACTTCTGCGGGAGACCCAGTACTTC | CASSPLLRETQYF
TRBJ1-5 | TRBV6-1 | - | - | TGTGCCAGCACCGAGGAAAGGGGTCAGCCCCAGCATTTT | CASTEERGQPQHF